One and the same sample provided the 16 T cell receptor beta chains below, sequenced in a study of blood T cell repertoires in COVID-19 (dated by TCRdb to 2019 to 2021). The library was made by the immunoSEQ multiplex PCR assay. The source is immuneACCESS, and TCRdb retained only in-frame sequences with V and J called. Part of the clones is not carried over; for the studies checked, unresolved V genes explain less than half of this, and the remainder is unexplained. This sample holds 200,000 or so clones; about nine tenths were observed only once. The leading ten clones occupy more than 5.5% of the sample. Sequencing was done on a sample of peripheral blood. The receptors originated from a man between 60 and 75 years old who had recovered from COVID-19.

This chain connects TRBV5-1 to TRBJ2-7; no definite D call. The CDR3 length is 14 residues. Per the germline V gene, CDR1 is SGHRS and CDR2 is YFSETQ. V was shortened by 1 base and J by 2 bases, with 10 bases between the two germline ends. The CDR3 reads CASSLIAVTYEQYF. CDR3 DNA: TGCGCCAGCAGCTTGATAGCCGTTACCTACGAGCAGTACTTC.

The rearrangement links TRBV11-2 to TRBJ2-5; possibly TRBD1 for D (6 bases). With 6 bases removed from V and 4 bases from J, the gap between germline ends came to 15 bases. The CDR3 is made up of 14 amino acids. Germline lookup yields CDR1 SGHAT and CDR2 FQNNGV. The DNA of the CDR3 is TGTGCCAGCAGTCCCGGACAGCCTCTAGAGACCCAGTACTTC. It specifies CASSPGQPLETQYF. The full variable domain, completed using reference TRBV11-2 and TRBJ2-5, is EAGVAQSPRYKIIEKRQSVAFWCNPISGHATLYWYQQILGQGPKLLIQFQNNGVVDDSQLPKDRFSAERLKGVDSTLKIQPAKLEDSAVYLCASSPGQPLETQYFGPGTRLLVL.

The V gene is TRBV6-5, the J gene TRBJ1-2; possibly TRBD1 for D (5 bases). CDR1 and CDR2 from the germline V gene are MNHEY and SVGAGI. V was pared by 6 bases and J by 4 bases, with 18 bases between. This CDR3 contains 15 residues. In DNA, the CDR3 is TGTGCCAGCAGCCCCGCCCTAGGGGAACTCTATGGCTACACCTTC. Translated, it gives CASSPALGELYGYTF.

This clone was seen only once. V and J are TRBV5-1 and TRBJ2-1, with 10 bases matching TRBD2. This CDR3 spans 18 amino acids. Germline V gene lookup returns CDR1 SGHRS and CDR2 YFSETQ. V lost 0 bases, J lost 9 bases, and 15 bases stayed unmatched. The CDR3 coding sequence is TGCGCCAGCAGCTTGGCCGATAGCGGGGGGCCCCGGGGCAGTGAGCAGTTCTTC. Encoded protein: CASSLADSGGPRGSEQFF.

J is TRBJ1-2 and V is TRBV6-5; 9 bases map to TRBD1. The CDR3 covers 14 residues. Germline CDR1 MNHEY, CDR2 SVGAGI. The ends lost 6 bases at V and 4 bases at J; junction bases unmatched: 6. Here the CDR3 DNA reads TGTGCCAGCAGCCGGGACAGGGTCCTCTATGGCTACACCTTC. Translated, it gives CASSRDRVLYGYTF.

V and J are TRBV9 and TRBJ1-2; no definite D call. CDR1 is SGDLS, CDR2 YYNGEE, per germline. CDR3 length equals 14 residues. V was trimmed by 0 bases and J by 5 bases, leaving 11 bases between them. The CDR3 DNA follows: TGTGCCAGCAGCGTAGGTCAGATGGTATATGGCTACACCTTC. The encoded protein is CASSVGQMVYGYTF.

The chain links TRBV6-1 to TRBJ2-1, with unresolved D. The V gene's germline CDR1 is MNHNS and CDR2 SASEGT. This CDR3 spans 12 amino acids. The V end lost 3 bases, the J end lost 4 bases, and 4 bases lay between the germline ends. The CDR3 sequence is CASSERYNEQFF. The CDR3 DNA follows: TGTGCCAGCAGTGAGAGGTACAATGAGCAGTTCTTC.

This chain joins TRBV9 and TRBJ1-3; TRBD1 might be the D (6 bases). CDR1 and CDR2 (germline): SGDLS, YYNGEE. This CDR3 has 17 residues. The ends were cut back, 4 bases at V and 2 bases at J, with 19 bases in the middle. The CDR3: CASSPRPQGWPGNTIYF. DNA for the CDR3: TGTGCCAGCAGCCCCAGACCACAGGGCTGGCCTGGAAACACCATATATTTT.

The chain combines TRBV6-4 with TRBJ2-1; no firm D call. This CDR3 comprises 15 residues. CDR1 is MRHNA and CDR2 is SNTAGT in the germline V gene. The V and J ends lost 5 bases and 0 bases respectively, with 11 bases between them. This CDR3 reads CASSPEANSYNEQFF. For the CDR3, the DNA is TGTGCCAGCAGTCCCGAAGCTAACTCCTACAATGAGCAGTTCTTC.

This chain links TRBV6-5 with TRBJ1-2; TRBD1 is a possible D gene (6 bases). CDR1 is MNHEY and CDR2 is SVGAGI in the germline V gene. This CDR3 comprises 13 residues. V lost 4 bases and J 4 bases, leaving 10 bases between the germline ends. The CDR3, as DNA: TGTGCCAGCAGTTCCAGGGGTAGCTATGGCTACACCTTC. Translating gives CASSSRGSYGYTF.

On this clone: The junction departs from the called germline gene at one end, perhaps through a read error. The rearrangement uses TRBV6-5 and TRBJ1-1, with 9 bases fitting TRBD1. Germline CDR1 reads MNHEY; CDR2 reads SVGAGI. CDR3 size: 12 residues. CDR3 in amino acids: CASRGDRDRDFF. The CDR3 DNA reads TGTGCCAGCAGGGGAGACCGGGACAGGGATTTTTTT.

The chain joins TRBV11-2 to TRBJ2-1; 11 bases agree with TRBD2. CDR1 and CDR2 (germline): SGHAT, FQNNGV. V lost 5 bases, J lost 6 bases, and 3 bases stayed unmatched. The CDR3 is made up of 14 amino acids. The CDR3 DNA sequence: TGTGCCAGCAGCATGACTAGCGGGGTCAATGAGCAGTTCTTC. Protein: CASSMTSGVNEQFF.

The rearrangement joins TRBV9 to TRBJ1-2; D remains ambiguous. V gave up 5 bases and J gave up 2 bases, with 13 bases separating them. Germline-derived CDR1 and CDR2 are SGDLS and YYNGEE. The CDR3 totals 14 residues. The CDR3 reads CASSRGGPNYGYTF. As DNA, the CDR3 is TGTGCCAGCAGTAGAGGAGGGCCGAACTATGGCTACACCTTC. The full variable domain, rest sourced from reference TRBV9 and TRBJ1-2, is DSGVTQTPKHLITATGQRVTLRCSPRSGDLSVYWYQQSLDQGLQFLIQYYNGEERAKGNILERFSAQQFPDLHSELNLSSLELGDSALYFCASSRGGPNYGYTFGSGTRLTVV.

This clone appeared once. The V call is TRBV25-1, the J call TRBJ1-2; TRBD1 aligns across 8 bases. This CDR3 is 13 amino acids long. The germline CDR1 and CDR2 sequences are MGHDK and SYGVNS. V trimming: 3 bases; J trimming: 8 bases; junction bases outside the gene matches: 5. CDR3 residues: CASSEGRGQGYTF. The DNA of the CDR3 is TGTGCCAGCAGTGAGGGCAGGGGGCAAGGCTACACCTTC.

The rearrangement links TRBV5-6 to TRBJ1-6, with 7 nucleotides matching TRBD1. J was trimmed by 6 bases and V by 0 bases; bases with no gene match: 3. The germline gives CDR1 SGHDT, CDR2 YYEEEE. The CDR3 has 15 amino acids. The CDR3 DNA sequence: TGTGCCAGCAGCTTGGGGGACAGATTTAATTCACCCCTCCACTTT. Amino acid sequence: CASSLGDRFNSPLHF.

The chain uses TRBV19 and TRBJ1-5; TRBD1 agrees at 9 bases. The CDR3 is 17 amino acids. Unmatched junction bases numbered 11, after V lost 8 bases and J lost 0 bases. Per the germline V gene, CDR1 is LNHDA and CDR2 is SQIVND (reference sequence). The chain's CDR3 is CASAITGGLGSNQPQHF. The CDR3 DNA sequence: TGTGCCAGTGCCATCACAGGGGGCTTGGGTAGCAATCAGCCCCAGCATTTT.